Listed below are T cell receptor beta chains from one sample, sequenced in a study of shared clonotypes between healthy human individuals. Assay used: immunoSEQ multiplex PCR; TCRdb lists only in-frame clones, some missing. Counted here are some 2,100,000 clones, approximately 94% occurring once; the ten biggest clones make up 1.7%. The sample was naive CD8+ T cells from PBMCs. The receptors were sampled from a young man in good health. Some clones in this sample may be carry-over from other donors' samples. The CDR3 runs from the conserved cysteine through the conserved F or W. The D gene is left open where the match is weak. The size of a clone is reported for some rows only, either as once, few or many, or as a class for expanded clones.

D gene	J gene	V gene	clone size	CDR3 DNA	CDR3 protein
TRBD2	TRBJ2-7	TRBV9	NA	TGTGCCAGCAGCGTAGCCAGCGGGAAGTTCTACGAGCAGTACTTC	CASSVASGKFYEQYF
NA	TRBJ2-2	TRBV7-8	NA	TGTGCCAGCAGCTTAGGGGGCAAGAACACCGGGGAGCTGTTTTTT	CASSLGGKNTGELFF
TRBD1	TRBJ1-2	TRBV14	NA	TGTGCCAGCAGCCTTTCGGCCCGAGGACAGGGAATTAACTATGGCTACACCTTC	CASSLSARGQGINYGYTF
TRBD1	TRBJ1-1	TRBV7-8	once	TGTGCCAGCAGCTTAGCGACAGGGCTGGAGAACACTGAAGCTTTCTTT	CASSLATGLENTEAFF
TRBD1	TRBJ2-2	TRBV7-9	NA	TGTGCCAGCAGCTTAGAAACAGGGGAAGTGGTGGACACCGGGGAGCTGTTTTTT	CASSLETGEVVDTGELFF
NA	TRBJ1-1	TRBV6-1	once	TGTGCCACCTTAGGGGGCACTGAAGCTTTCTTT	CATLGGTEAFF
TRBD1	TRBJ2-1	TRBV7-9	NA	TGTGCCAGCAGCATAGGACAGGGTAATGAGCAGTTCTTC	CASSIGQGNEQFF
NA	TRBJ1-6	TRBV4-2	NA	TGTGCCAGCAGCCAAGCAACTATAGGTTCACCCCTCCACTTT	CASSQATIGSPLHF
NA	TRBJ2-5	TRBV6-1	NA	TGTGCCAGCAGTGACATCCGGGGAGAGACCCAGTACTTC	CASSDIRGETQYF
NA	TRBJ2-1	TRBV7-2	NA	TGTGCCAGCAGCGAACGACAGAAACCCTACAATGAGCAGTTCTTC	CASSERQKPYNEQFF
NA	TRBJ2-7	TRBV11-1	NA	TGTGCCAGCAGCTTAGTGACGGGAGACTACGAGCAGTACTTC	CASSLVTGDYEQYF
NA	TRBJ2-3	TRBV7-3	NA	TGTGCCAGCAGCTTACCACTAGTTTGCCTCAGGGGTACGCAGTATTTT	CASSLPLVCLRGTQYF
NA	TRBJ1-1	TRBV19	NA	TGTGCCAGTACCGAGGTCAAGAAGAACACTGAAGCTTTCTTT	CASTEVKKNTEAFF
NA	TRBJ2-6	TRBV7-9	NA	TGTGCCATCGGGACGTGGCAGATTGGGGCCAACGTCCTGACTTTC	CAIGTWQIGANVLTF
NA	TRBJ2-1	TRBV19	NA	TGTGCCAGTAGTATAGATCAAAGGAGCTCCTACAATGAGCAGTTCTTC	CASSIDQRSSYNEQFF
NA	TRBJ1-1	TRBV27	NA	TGTGCCAGCAGTTTAACCAGGGTCACTGAAGCTTTCTTT	CASSLTRVTEAFF
NA	TRBJ1-5	TRBV7-2	NA	TGTGCCAGCAGCCCCGGGATGTTGAATCAGCCCCAGCATTTT	CASSPGMLNQPQHF
NA	TRBJ1-5	TRBV28	NA	TGTGCCAGCAGTTTATCGGGCAGGGGAGGCAATCAGCCCCAGCATTTT	CASSLSGRGGNQPQHF
TRBD1	TRBJ2-5	TRBV27	NA	TGTGCCAGCAGTCAAGGGACAGCCCCGTGGGAGACCCAGTACTTC	CASSQGTAPWETQYF
NA	TRBJ2-7	TRBV7-9	NA	TGTGCCAGCAGCGGGCCGGGACTCGCCTACGAGCAGTACTTC	CASSGPGLAYEQYF
TRBD1	TRBJ2-1	TRBV7-9	NA	TGTGCCAGCAGCTTGAGGGGGCGAGATCGGTACAATGAGCAGTTCTTC	CASSLRGRDRYNEQFF
NA	TRBJ2-7	TRBV29-1	NA	TGCAGCGTTTTTGGGACGGACTACGAGCAGTACTTC	CSVFGTDYEQYF
NA	TRBJ2-2	TRBV4-3	NA	TGCGCCAGCAGCCTAAGGGACTCCGGGGAGCTGTTTTTT	CASSLRDSGELFF
TRBD2	TRBJ2-1	TRBV5-4	NA	TGTGCCAGCAGCGCGGGACTAGCGGTATTGAATGAGCAGTTCTTC	CASSAGLAVLNEQFF
NA	TRBJ1-1	TRBV4-2	once	TGTGCCAGCAGCCAGGGGACCCTCCTTCTGGGAGATAACACTGAAGCTTTCTTT	CASSQGTLLLGDNTEAFF
NA	TRBJ1-1	TRBV2	NA	TGTGCCAGCAGTGTCGGACCGTTGAACACTGAAGCTTTCTTT	CASSVGPLNTEAFF
NA	TRBJ1-1	TRBV9	NA	TGTGCCAGCAGCGTATTTAGTAGGGGTGAAGCTTTCTTT	CASSVFSRGEAFF
NA	TRBJ1-2	TRBV11-2	few	TGTGCCAGCAGCTTAGGACCCACAGATGGCTACACCTTC	CASSLGPTDGYTF
NA	TRBJ2-7	TRBV29-1	NA	TGCAGCGTTGAAAAGGTGGACGCACCACCCTACGAGCAGTACTTC	CSVEKVDAPPYEQYF
NA	TRBJ1-2	TRBV14	NA	TGTGCCAGCAGCCAAGTGGATGGGGGGTTCTATGGCTACACCTTC	CASSQVDGGFYGYTF
NA	TRBJ2-1	TRBV10-3	NA	TGTGCCATCGCGATGAACGGGGCGAACAATGAGCAGTTCTTC	CAIAMNGANNEQFF
TRBD2	TRBJ2-7	TRBV6-5	NA	TGTGCCAGCAGTTACTCGAATGGGAGGGTGGTCTACGAGCAGTACTTC	CASSYSNGRVVYEQYF
TRBD1	TRBJ2-3	TRBV7-2	NA	TGTGCCAGCAGCTTGACAGGGGGCCAGGCAGATACGCAGTATTTT	CASSLTGGQADTQYF
NA	TRBJ2-3	TRBV6-6	NA	TGTGCCAGCAGTTACACCGGGAGCACAGATACGCAGTATTTT	CASSYTGSTDTQYF
NA	TRBJ1-2	TRBV28	NA	TGTGCCAGCAGTTTATTCCCCGAAGAAGCAAACTATGGCTACACCTTC	CASSLFPEEANYGYTF
NA	TRBJ2-1	TRBV6-6	NA	TGTGCCAGCAGTCCCTTGGGGCCCCAGTTCTTC	CASSPLGPQFF
NA	TRBJ1-1	TRBV6-5	NA	TGTGCCAGCAGTTACTCGAATCACCTCACTGAAGCTTTCTTT	CASSYSNHLTEAFF